One and the same sample provided the 20 T cell receptor beta chains below, sequenced in a study of blood T cell repertoires in COVID-19. Data came from immunoSEQ multiplex PCR; TCRdb stores just in-frame clones and leaves some out. Of about 180,000 clones listed, roughly 84% were seen once; the top ten hold about 1.5%. The sequencing input was peripheral blood. Source of these receptors: a human donor in a cohort sampled during active COVID-19.

This sequence joins TRBV11-2 and TRBJ2-7, with a tentative D call TRBD1 (6 bases). CDR1 is SGHAT and CDR2 is FQNNGV in the germline V gene. V shed 6 bases and J shed 2 bases, with 23 bases lying between them. This CDR3 is 17 amino acids long. Here the CDR3 DNA reads TGTGCCAGCAGGTTCATGGGTGGCAGGGGTCCCACCTACGAGCAGTACTTC. Its protein product is CASRFMGGRGPTYEQYF.

The chain uses TRBV7-3 and TRBJ2-2, with D tentatively TRBD2 (6 bases). The CDR3 is 13 amino acids. Germline V gene lookup returns CDR1 SGHTA and CDR2 FQGTGA. V gave up 3 bases and J gave up 4 bases, with 6 bases separating them. The chain's CDR3 is CASSFSGTGELFF. The CDR3, as DNA: TGTGCCAGCAGCTTTAGCGGCACCGGGGAGCTGTTTTTT.

As to this clone: The sample has other DNA sequences that encode this CDR3 too. This chain connects TRBV6-2 or TRBV6-3 to TRBJ2-7; the D is unclear. V lost 4 bases and J lost 1, with 5 bases in between. The CDR3 spans 12 residues. Germline values: CDR1 MNHEY, CDR2 SVGEGT. The CDR3 loop is CASSSLSYEQYF. The CDR3 DNA reads as TGTGCCAGCAGTTCCCTGTCCTACGAGCAGTACTTC.

The rearrangement links TRBV24-1 to TRBJ1-3, with TRBD1 matching over 11 bases. Germline V gene lookup returns CDR1 KGHDR and CDR2 SFDVKD. V shed 8 bases, J shed 4 bases, and the junction held 3 bases outside the gene matches. The CDR3 is 14 residues long. The CDR3, as DNA: TGTGCCACCATGGGACAGGGGGAAGGAAACACCATATATTTT. This codes for CATMGQGEGNTIYF.

This clone was counted between two and nine times. As DNA, the CDR3 is TGTGCCAGCAGCTTGGTTACCAGGGGCGGCTACACCTTC. Translated: CASSLVTRGGYTF. This chain connects TRBV5-8 to TRBJ1-2; possible D gene TRBD1, 6 bases. Trimming cost V 0 bases and J 8 bases, with 11 bases left between them. Germline assignment: CDR1 SGHTS and CDR2 YDEGEE. The CDR3 consists of 13 residues. Supplemented by reference TRBV5-8 and TRBJ1-2, the full variable domain reads EAGVTQSPTHLIKTRGQQATLRCSPISGHTSVYWYQQALGLGLQFLLWYDEGEERNRGNFPPRFSGRQFPNYSSELNVNALELEDSALYLCASSLVTRGGYTFGSGTRLTVV.

The rearrangement joins TRBV18 to TRBJ1-2, with 8 bases that match TRBD1. V shed 6 bases, J shed 6 bases, and the junction held 6 bases outside the gene matches. The CDR3 runs to 13 residues. Germline-derived CDR1 and CDR2 are KGHSH and LQKENI. The CDR3 nucleotides read TGTGCCAGCTCCCAACCAGGGGGCGATGGCTACACCTTC. It specifies CASSQPGGDGYTF.

V gene TRBV7-3 combines with J gene TRBJ1-1, with D unresolved. The V gene lost 1 base and the J gene lost 4 bases, with 7 bases spanning the gap. Germline-derived CDR1 and CDR2 are SGHTA and FQGTGA. The CDR3 consists of 13 residues. DNA for the CDR3: TGTGCCAGCAGCTTAAGCCGGGTCACTGAAGCTTTCTTT. It is translated as CASSLSRVTEAFF.

V and J are TRBV25-1 and TRBJ2-7; D perhaps matches TRBD2 (5 bases). The CDR3 runs 17 residues. V was cut by 0 bases and J by 4 bases, with 19 bases left in between. Germline CDR1 is MGHDK and CDR2 is SYGVNS. The CDR3 nucleotides are TGTGCCAGCAGTGAATATAAACTCGGGCGGGTGTGGTACGAGCAGTACTTC. Translating gives CASSEYKLGRVWYEQYF.

The chain joins TRBV7-3 to TRBJ2-7, with TRBD2 matching 12 bases. Germline lookup yields CDR1 SGHTA and CDR2 FQGTGA. V trimming: 4 bases; J trimming: 6 bases; junction bases outside the gene matches: 4. The CDR3 contains 14 residues. CDR3 in DNA: TGTGCCAGCAGCTCGGGACTAGCGGGTGCCGAGCAGTACTTC. Translation gives CASSSGLAGAEQYF.

The chain recombines TRBV29-1 with TRBJ2-7; the D is unclear. The CDR3 loop spans 11 amino acids. Germline V gene lookup returns CDR1 SQVTM and CDR2 ANQGSEA. The V end was cut by 4 bases, the J end by 6 bases, with 10 bases between. The CDR3: CSVAHFGEQYF. The CDR3 DNA is TGCAGCGTTGCCCATTTCGGCGAGCAGTACTTC.

The chain employs TRBV27 and TRBJ1-6; D might be TRBD1 (5 bases). The CDR3 runs 14 residues. The germline V gene has CDR1 MNHEY and CDR2 SMNVEV (reference sequence). V lost 3 bases, J lost 7 bases, and 10 bases lay in between. CDR3 region: CASSLGGGNSPLHF. CDR3 bases: TGTGCCAGCAGTTTGGGGGGGGGAAATTCACCCCTCCACTTT.

The chain links TRBV7-9 to TRBJ1-4; D is undetermined. This CDR3 has 15 amino acids. Per the germline V gene, CDR1 is SEHNR and CDR2 is FQNEAQ (reference sequence). Deletions cut 5 bases from V and 4 bases from J, with 14 bases between. CDR3 in amino acids: CASSLELRDNEKLFF. CDR3 nucleotide sequence: TGTGCCAGCAGCCTGGAACTTCGGGATAATGAAAAACTGTTTTTT.

This chain links TRBV7-9 with TRBJ2-5; perhaps TRBD2 as D (6 bases). Germline V gene data show CDR1 as SEHNR and CDR2 as FQNEAQ (reference sequence). V dropped 0 bases and J dropped 1 base, with 9 bases sitting between them. The CDR3 extends over 15 amino acids. CDR3 sequence reads: CASSLAASAQETQYF. The CDR3 bases are TGTGCCAGCAGCTTAGCCGCTAGCGCCCAAGAGACCCAGTACTTC.

The genes are TRBV5-6 and TRBJ1-1; D ambiguous. CDR3 size: 13 residues. The V end was cut by 1 base, the J end by 0 bases, with 4 bases between. The germline CDR1 and CDR2 sequences are SGHDT and YYEEEE. The CDR3 spells CASSLNMNTEAFF. The CDR3, as DNA: TGTGCCAGCAGCTTGAATATGAACACTGAAGCTTTCTTT.

The rearrangement uses TRBV6-8 and TRBJ1-2; no firm D call. The germline V and J ends were trimmed by 4 bases and 2 bases, with 17 bases remaining between them. The CDR3 is 16 residues long. Germline V CDR1 and CDR2: MNHGY, SAAAGT. The DNA for the CDR3 is TGTGCCAGCAGTTCCCGTTTTGAGGGTGAGAACTATGGCTACACCTTC. Protein sequence: CASSSRFEGENYGYTF.

The chain uses TRBV6-5 and TRBJ2-7, with a tentative D call TRBD1 (7 bases). CDR1 and CDR2 (germline): MNHEY, SVGAGI. This CDR3 has 14 amino acids. Deletions cut 4 bases from V and 1 base from J, with 11 bases between. This CDR3 is CASSSRDRSYEQYF. CDR3 nucleotide sequence: TGTGCCAGCAGTTCGCGGGACAGATCCTACGAGCAGTACTTC.

Points on this clone: A read error may account for a junction end that differs from germline. V gene TRBV2 combines with J gene TRBJ1-1; D perhaps matches TRBD1 (6 bases). Germline CDR1 and CDR2: SNHLY and FYNNEI. This CDR3 contains 13 residues. DNA for the CDR3: TGTGCCAGCAGTACTTCCGGGGGGGGCTCGGGCAGCTTT. It codes for CASSTSGGGSGSF.

V and J are TRBV16 and TRBJ1-6; D remains ambiguous. CDR1 KGHSY and CDR2 FQNENV come from the germline V gene. Trimming took off 4 bases at V and 3 bases at J, with 13 bases between the two ends. This CDR3 has 16 amino acids. CDR3: CASSRPLGDYNSPLHF. CDR3 nucleotide sequence: TGTGCCAGCAGCCGCCCCCTCGGGGACTATAATTCACCCCTCCACTTT.

CDR3 sequence (DNA): TGTGCCAGCAGAGACGGACAGGGGCGTACCGGGGAGCTGTTTTTT. Translating it yields CASRDGQGRTGELFF. V and J are TRBV2 and TRBJ2-2, with 9 bases that match TRBD1. CDR1 SNHLY and CDR2 FYNNEI come from the germline V gene. The trim removed 6 bases at V and 5 bases at J, leaving 7 bases unmatched. The CDR3 is 15 amino acids.

V gene TRBV19 combines with J gene TRBJ2-6; TRBD2 aligns across 10 bases. This CDR3 contains 20 residues. Germline V CDR1 and CDR2: LNHDA, SQIVND (reference sequence). V was pared by 3 bases and J by 0 bases, with 11 bases of the junction left unmatched. In nucleotides, the CDR3 is TGTGCCAGTAGTATTGGAGTTCTAGCGGGGGAATACTCTGGGGCCAACGTCCTGACTTTC. The encoded protein is CASSIGVLAGEYSGANVLTF. Full variable domain (remainder filled in from reference TRBV19 and TRBJ2-6): DGGITQSPKYLFRKEGQNVTLSCEQNLNHDAMYWYRQDPGQGLRLIYYSQIVNDFQKGDIAEGYSVSREKKESFPLTVTSAQKNPTAFYLCASSIGVLAGEYSGANVLTFGAGSRLTVL.